This entry is about one TCR beta chain. Its antigen is as yet unknown. The data were obtained in a study of somatic mutations in cytotoxic T cells in rheumatoid arthritis. Study-wide findings and caveats: The CD8+ clonality of rheumatoid arthritis patients increased with age, whereas that of healthy controls did not.

The CDR3 extends over 13 amino acids. Looked up from germline, CDR1 is MNHEY and CDR2 is SVGAGI. V dropped 4 bases and J dropped 2 bases, with 9 bases sitting between them. Some clones are missing from TCRdb's copy, which holds only in-frame ones; the method was immunoSEQ multiplex PCR. Among some 21,000 clones, 70% to 90% were seen once, and the ten largest hold approximately 3.4%. This TCR derives from an adult with rheumatoid arthritis. The chain couples TRBV6-5 to TRBJ2-7; D remains unclear. Sample: CD8+ T cells sorted from blood. Here the CDR3 reads CASSFSRTYEQYF. The DNA of the CDR3 is TGTGCCAGCAGTTTTAGTCGCACCTACGAGCAGTACTTC.